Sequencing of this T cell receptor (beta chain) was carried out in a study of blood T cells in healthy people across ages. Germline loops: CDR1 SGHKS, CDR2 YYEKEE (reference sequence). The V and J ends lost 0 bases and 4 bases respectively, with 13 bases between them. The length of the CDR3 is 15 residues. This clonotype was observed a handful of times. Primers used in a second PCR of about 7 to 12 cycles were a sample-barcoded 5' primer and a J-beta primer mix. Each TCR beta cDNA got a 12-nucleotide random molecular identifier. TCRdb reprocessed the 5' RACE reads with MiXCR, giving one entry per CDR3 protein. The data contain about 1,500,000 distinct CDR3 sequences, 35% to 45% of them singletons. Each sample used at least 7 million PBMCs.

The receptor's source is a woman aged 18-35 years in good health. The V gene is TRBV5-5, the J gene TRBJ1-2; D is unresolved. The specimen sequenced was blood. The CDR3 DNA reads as TGTGCCAGCAGCTTGGGAGGTCCGGGGATCTATGGCTACACCTTC. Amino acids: CASSLGGPGIYGYTF.